What follows are 32 T cell receptor beta chains derived from one specimen sequenced in a study of blood T cell repertoires in COVID-19. Data came from immunoSEQ multiplex PCR; TCRdb stores just in-frame clones and leaves some out. The sample holds some 300,000 clones, approximately 90% seen once. Sequencing was performed on peripheral blood. The origin of the receptors is a woman in her fifties or sixties with COVID-19, enrolled during active disease.

The V call is TRBV30, the J call TRBJ2-1; no reliable D call. V was cut by 2 bases and J by 5 bases, with 10 bases left in between. CDR3 length: 13 amino acids. CDR1 GTSNPN and CDR2 SVGIG come from the germline V gene (reference sequence). For the CDR3, the DNA is TGTGCCTGGAGTAGACTCCAAAACAATGAGCAGTTCTTC. The encoded protein is CAWSRLQNNEQFF. Combining the CDR3 with reference TRBV30 and TRBJ2-1 gives the whole variable domain SQTIHQWPATLVQPVGSPLSLECTVEGTSNPNLYWYRQAAGRGLQLLFYSVGIGQISSEVPQNLSASRPQDRQFILSSKKLLLSDSGFYLCAWSRLQNNEQFFGPGTRLTVL.

CDR3 DNA sequence: TGTGCCATCAGTGAAGTCGGGAGCTCCTACGAGCAGTACTTC. Encoded protein: CAISEVGSSYEQYF. The rearrangement links TRBV10-3 to TRBJ2-7; TRBD2 is a possible D gene (6 bases). Germline V gene sequence: CDR1 ENHRY, CDR2 SYGVKD. This CDR3 spans 14 amino acids. Trimming removed 3 bases at V and 0 bases at J, with 9 bases between.

The chain carries TRBV7-2 and TRBJ2-1; 8 bases agree with TRBD2. Per the germline V gene, CDR1 is SGHTA and CDR2 is FQGNSA. The CDR3 sequence is 15 residues long. V dropped 3 bases and J dropped 4; count of bases not matched to a gene: 5. This CDR3 is CASSLASGRYNEQFF. Here the CDR3 DNA reads TGTGCCAGCAGCTTGGCTAGCGGGCGGTACAATGAGCAGTTCTTC.

The chain couples TRBV19 to TRBJ1-1; 10 positions agree with TRBD1. Losses at the gene ends were 3 bases for V and 9 bases for J; bases not matched to a gene: 16. The CDR3 spans 17 residues. Per the germline V gene, CDR1 is LNHDA and CDR2 is SQIVND (reference sequence). In nucleotides, the CDR3 is TGTGCCAGTAGTATGGACAGGGGGTCCAGGAGCCCGAGCAAAGCTTTCTTT. Residues: CASSMDRGSRSPSKAFF.

This CDR3 reads CASSWTGNYNEQFF. Written as DNA, the CDR3 is TGTGCCAGCAGTTGGACAGGGAACTACAATGAGCAGTTCTTC. The chain is built from TRBV6-2 or TRBV6-3 and TRBJ2-1, with 8 bases aligning to TRBD1. This CDR3 has 14 residues. V shed 4 bases, J shed 3 bases, and the junction held 2 bases outside the gene matches. Germline CDR1 is MNHEY and CDR2 is SVGEGT.

The chain uses TRBV19 and TRBJ1-2; 10 nucleotides match TRBD1. Germline CDR1 reads LNHDA; CDR2 reads SQIVND (reference sequence). The CDR3 runs to 17 residues. V was pared by 11 bases and J by 1 base, with 16 bases of the junction left unmatched. DNA for the CDR3: TGTGCCCGGTGGCGTAAGAACGGGGACAGGGGTAACTATGGCTACACCTTC. This encodes CARWRKNGDRGNYGYTF.

The V and J genes are TRBV6-5 and TRBJ2-3; D ambiguous. Germline CDR1 is MNHEY and CDR2 is SVGAGI. The V end was cut by 5 bases, the J end by 10 bases, with 13 bases between. This CDR3 is built from 12 residues. CDR3 loop: CASSLYEYAQYF. CDR3 in DNA: TGTGCCAGCAGTCTGTACGAGTATGCGCAGTATTTT.

This chain connects TRBV5-4 to TRBJ2-2; 11 nucleotides align to TRBD2. Trimming at V came to 4 bases and at J to 6 bases, leaving 8 bases not matched to a gene. The CDR3 spans 16 residues. Germline CDR1 SGHNT, CDR2 YYREEE (reference sequence). The CDR3 here is CASSGRTSGPAGELFF. CDR3 coding DNA: TGTGCCAGCAGCGGACGGACTAGCGGGCCAGCCGGGGAGCTGTTTTTT.

The V gene is TRBV7-9, the J gene TRBJ2-7, with TRBD1 matching over 10 bases. The CDR3 contains 14 residues. The germline V gene encodes CDR1 SEHNR and CDR2 FQNEAQ (reference sequence). Germline trimming cut 5 bases from V and 4 bases from J; bases unmatched to any gene: 5. CDR3 residues: CASSRDRGGYEQYF. The DNA for the CDR3 is TGTGCCAGCAGCCGGGACAGGGGCGGGTACGAGCAGTACTTC.

The gene calls are TRBV6-2 or TRBV6-3 and TRBJ1-2, with 7 bases fitting TRBD1. J gave up 1 base and V 1 base, and 3 bases lay outside the gene matches. Germline lookup yields CDR1 MNHEY and CDR2 SVGEGT. CDR3 length: 15 amino acids. The CDR3 nucleotides are TGTGCCAGCAGTTACTGGGACAGCCTTAACTATGGCTACACCTTC. This gives the protein CASSYWDSLNYGYTF.

The CDR3 sequence is CASSQSQVLENNQPQHF. The CDR3 DNA follows: TGCGCCAGCAGTCAATCCCAGGTTTTAGAGAACAATCAGCCCCAGCATTTT. The chain has TRBV23-1 and TRBJ1-5; D is undetermined. TRBV23-1 is an open reading frame, and its role is uncertain. This CDR3 has 17 residues. The V and J ends lost 0 bases and 3 bases respectively, with 15 bases between them.

The J gene is TRBJ2-2, the V gene TRBV6-6; D may be TRBD2 (5 bases). Between the trimmed V and J ends, which lost 7 bases and 5 bases, there was a span of 17 bases. In germline, CDR1 is MNHNY, CDR2 SVGAGI (reference sequence). This CDR3 is built from 15 residues. The CDR3 here is CASIDVGKATGELFF. The CDR3 DNA sequence: TGTGCCAGCATCGACGTCGGGAAGGCAACCGGGGAGCTGTTTTTT.

V and J are TRBV6-5 and TRBJ1-1; 7 bases line up with TRBD1. The CDR3 is 14 residues long. Germline loops: CDR1 MNHEY, CDR2 SVGAGI. Unmatched junction bases numbered 9, after V lost 6 bases and J lost 5 bases. The CDR3 DNA reads TGTGCCAGCAGCCCCCAGGGGGTGGAGACTGAAGCTTTCTTT. It encodes CASSPQGVETEAFF.

The rearrangement joins TRBV3-1 (or the pseudogene TRBV3-2) to TRBJ2-7, with 8 bases fitting TRBD1. The CDR3 has 14 residues. V lost 3 bases to trimming and J lost 3 bases; unmatched junction nucleotides: 4. Looked up from germline, CDR1 is LGHDT and CDR2 is YNNKEL (reference sequence). The CDR3 DNA reads as TGTGCCAGCAGCCACCAGGGGGCGAACTACGAGCAGTACTTC. Protein product: CASSHQGANYEQYF.

Turning to this clone: Distinct nucleotide sequences in the sample also encode this CDR3. This chain joins TRBV15 and TRBJ1-2, with a possible D match to TRBD1 (6 bases). Germline CDR1 reads LNHNV; CDR2 reads YYDKDF (reference sequence). The CDR3 is 12 residues long. V gave up 5 bases and J gave up 5 bases, with 9 bases separating them. In nucleotides, the CDR3 is TGTGCCACCAGCCGCACAGGGTATGGCTACACCTTC. It is translated as CATSRTGYGYTF.

The chain uses TRBV3-1 (or the pseudogene TRBV3-2) and TRBJ2-2; TRBD1 matches at 7 bases. Germline V lookup: CDR1 LGHDT, CDR2 YNNKEL (reference sequence). V was clipped by 1 base and J by 4 bases; unmatched bases: 6. This CDR3 is 16 amino acids long. CDR3 sequence reads: CASSQGQGRATGELFF. As DNA, the CDR3 is TGTGCCAGCAGCCAAGGACAGGGTCGGGCCACCGGGGAGCTGTTTTTT.

To note about this clone: The same CDR3 arises from other DNA sequences in this sample as well. The CDR3: CASSIDRGTEAFF. The DNA for the CDR3 is TGTGCCAGTAGTATTGACAGGGGCACTGAAGCTTTCTTT. The chain recombines TRBV19 with TRBJ1-1, with TRBD1 matching 8 bases. Germline assignment: CDR1 LNHDA and CDR2 SQIVND (reference sequence). This CDR3 spans 13 amino acids. The junction had 1 base not matched to a gene; V was cut back by 3 bases and J by 4 bases. Full variable domain (outside the CDR3, taken from reference TRBV19 and TRBJ1-1): DGGITQSPKYLFRKEGQNVTLSCEQNLNHDAMYWYRQDPGQGLRLIYYSQIVNDFQKGDIAEGYSVSREKKESFPLTVTSAQKNPTAFYLCASSIDRGTEAFFGQGTRLTVV.

The chain has TRBV7-8 and TRBJ2-3, with TRBD2 identical over 12 bases. This CDR3 comprises 16 residues. Germline values: CDR1 SGHVS, CDR2 FQNEAQ. Trimming took 3 bases from V and 5 from J; bases not matched to a gene: 6. CDR3 in amino acids: CASSLLAGGEVDTQYF. The DNA of the CDR3 is TGTGCCAGCAGCTTGCTAGCGGGAGGGGAGGTAGATACGCAGTATTTT.

This clone appeared a single time. The J gene is TRBJ2-1, the V gene TRBV5-1, with D possibly matching TRBD2 (6 bases). The germline V gene has CDR1 SGHRS and CDR2 YFSETQ. This CDR3 region has 14 residues. Trimming left V 0 bases short and J 9 bases short, with 13 bases between. The CDR3 spells CASSLGTNSVEQFF. In nucleotides, the CDR3 is TGCGCCAGCAGCTTGGGGACTAACAGCGTTGAGCAGTTCTTC.

The genes are TRBV30 and TRBJ2-5; D uncertain. The ends were cut back, 0 bases at V and 2 bases at J, with 7 bases in the middle. Germline V gene sequence: CDR1 GTSNPN, CDR2 SVGIG (reference sequence). This CDR3 has 13 residues. The CDR3 DNA reads as TGTGCCTGGAGTGTCAGAATTCAAGAGACCCAGTACTTC. Translation: CAWSVRIQETQYF.

The V and J genes are TRBV5-1 and TRBJ2-1; the match to TRBD1 covers 8 bases. From germline, CDR1 is SGHRS and CDR2 YFSETQ. V was clipped by 3 bases and J by 8 bases; unmatched bases: 10. The CDR3 runs 15 residues. CDR3 loop: CASSWGQVPRDEQFF. In nucleotides, the CDR3 is TGCGCCAGCAGCTGGGGACAGGTCCCCCGGGATGAGCAGTTCTTC.

V and J are TRBV18 and TRBJ2-1, with 8 bases lining up with TRBD2. This CDR3 comprises 18 residues. V shed 2 bases, J shed 5 bases, and the junction held 14 bases outside the gene matches. CDR1 KGHSH and CDR2 LQKENI come from the germline V gene. Written as DNA, the CDR3 is TGTGCCAGCTCACCAACTGCCGGACTAGCCGGGAGCGACAATGAGCAGTTCTTC. Protein product: CASSPTAGLAGSDNEQFF.

CDR3 DNA sequence: TGTGCCAGCAGCCATCGAGGTGGCAATTCACCCCTCCACTTT. Its protein is CASSHRGGNSPLHF. This rearrangement joins TRBV3-1 (or the pseudogene TRBV3-2) to TRBJ1-6, with unresolved D. Germline assignment: CDR1 LGHDT and CDR2 YNNKEL (reference sequence). CDR3 length: 14 residues. V lost 3 bases to trimming and J lost 7 bases, with 10 bases between them.

This clone was seen just once. V is TRBV5-1 and J is TRBJ2-3, with D possibly matching TRBD1 (5 bases). Germline V gene lookup returns CDR1 SGHRS and CDR2 YFSETQ. There are 15 residues in the CDR3. Trimming stripped 1 base from V and 5 bases from J, with 14 bases between. The CDR3 spells CASSLSAGSRDTQYF. The CDR3 DNA reads as TGCGCCAGCAGCTTGTCGGCAGGGTCCAGAGATACGCAGTATTTT.

The chain employs TRBV29-1 and TRBJ2-7; TRBD2 aligns across 10 bases. The CDR3 runs to 17 residues. From germline, CDR1 is SQVTM and CDR2 ANQGSEA. V was clipped by 6 bases and J by 4 bases; unmatched bases: 18. CDR3 sequence (DNA): TGCAGCGTGGAGGTGGTGGGTACTAGCGGGGCCCTTTACGAGCAGTACTTC. It codes for CSVEVVGTSGALYEQYF.

The rearrangement joins TRBV5-1 to TRBJ2-3; D remains unclear. Trimming took off 1 base at V and 6 bases at J, with 12 bases between the two ends. From germline, CDR1 is SGHRS and CDR2 YFSETQ. This CDR3 is 14 amino acids long. The CDR3 DNA reads TGCGCCAGCAGCTTGCGAGACTTTCTTGATACGCAGTATTTT. Residues: CASSLRDFLDTQYF.

This sequence joins TRBV2 and TRBJ2-7, with D unclear. Germline CDR1 reads SNHLY; CDR2 reads FYNNEI. This CDR3 is built from 12 residues. V lost 5 bases and J 3 bases, leaving 8 bases between the germline ends. The CDR3: CASSLSFYEQYF. Written as DNA, the CDR3 is TGTGCCAGCAGTCTGAGTTTCTACGAGCAGTACTTC.

The chain joins TRBV4-2 to TRBJ2-5, with TRBD1 matching 7 bases. CDR3 length: 15 residues. CDR1 is LGHNA, CDR2 YNFKEQ, per germline. V trimming: 5 bases; J trimming: 0 bases; junction bases outside the gene matches: 6. CDR3 protein: CASSTGAGDQETQYF. For the CDR3, the DNA is TGTGCCAGCAGCACAGGGGCAGGGGACCAAGAGACCCAGTACTTC.

This clone is a singleton in its sample. The CDR3 here is CATSRAGGGIREQYF. CDR3 nucleotides: TGTGCCACCAGCAGAGCGGGAGGTGGAATTCGGGAGCAGTACTTC. The J gene is TRBJ2-7, the V gene TRBV15; the match to TRBD2 covers 7 bases. Germline V lookup: CDR1 LNHNV, CDR2 YYDKDF (reference sequence). CDR3 length: 15 amino acids. V dropped 1 base and J dropped 7; count of bases not matched to a gene: 10.

J is TRBJ1-2 and V is TRBV3-1 (or the pseudogene TRBV3-2); D perhaps matches TRBD1 (5 bases). Trimming shortened V by 0 bases and J by 7 bases, and 18 bases separated the two germline ends. Germline assignment: CDR1 LGHDT and CDR2 YNNKEL (reference sequence). This CDR3 is 16 amino acids long. DNA of the CDR3: TGTGCCAGCAGCCAAGATCATAGAAACAGGAACGGTGGCTACACCTTC. This gives the protein CASSQDHRNRNGGYTF.

The chain employs TRBV9 and TRBJ2-1; the match to TRBD2 covers 8 bases. From germline, CDR1 is SGDLS and CDR2 YYNGEE. V dropped 4 bases and J dropped 5; count of bases not matched to a gene: 8. The CDR3 is 15 residues long. CDR3 residues: CASSIGTSGDNEQFF. The CDR3 DNA follows: TGTGCCAGCAGCATCGGAACTAGCGGAGACAATGAGCAGTTCTTC. The full variable domain, rest sourced from reference TRBV9 and TRBJ2-1, is DSGVTQTPKHLITATGQRVTLRCSPRSGDLSVYWYQQSLDQGLQFLIQYYNGEERAKGNILERFSAQQFPDLHSELNLSSLELGDSALYFCASSIGTSGDNEQFFGPGTRLTVL.

This rearrangement joins TRBV6-5 to TRBJ1-5; D is ambiguous. Trimming left V 3 bases short and J 3 bases short, with 6 bases between. The CDR3 is 13 amino acids. Germline values: CDR1 MNHEY, CDR2 SVGAGI. Here the CDR3 reads CASSYTVNQPQHF. Here the CDR3 DNA reads TGTGCCAGCAGTTATACAGTCAATCAGCCCCAGCATTTT.